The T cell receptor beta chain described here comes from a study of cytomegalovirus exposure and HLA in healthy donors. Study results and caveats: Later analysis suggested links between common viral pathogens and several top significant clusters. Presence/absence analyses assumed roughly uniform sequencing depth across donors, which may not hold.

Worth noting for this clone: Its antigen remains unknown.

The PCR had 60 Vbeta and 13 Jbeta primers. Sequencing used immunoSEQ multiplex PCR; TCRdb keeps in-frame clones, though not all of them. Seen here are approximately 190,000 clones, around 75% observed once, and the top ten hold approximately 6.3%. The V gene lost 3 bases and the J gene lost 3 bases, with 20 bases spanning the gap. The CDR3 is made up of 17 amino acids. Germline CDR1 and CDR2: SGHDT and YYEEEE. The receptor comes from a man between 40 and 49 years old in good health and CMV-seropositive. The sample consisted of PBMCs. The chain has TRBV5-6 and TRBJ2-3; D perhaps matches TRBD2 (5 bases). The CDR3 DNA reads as TGTGCCAGCAGCTGGTTGGCCAGCGGCTCTGGAACAGATACGCAGTATTTT. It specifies CASSWLASGSGTDTQYF.